What follows are 11 T cell receptor beta chains derived from one specimen sequenced in a study of T cell responses to AZD1222 COVID-19 vaccine. The data were produced by immunoSEQ multiplex PCR, yet TCRdb's version contains in-frame clones alone and is incomplete. The sample shows about 140,000 clones, over 75% of them seen only once. This specimen consisted of peripheral blood, obtained on day 0 of AZD1222 vaccination. The receptors were sampled from an adult in good health.

The rearrangement links TRBV3-1 (or the pseudogene TRBV3-2) to TRBJ2-2; D is perhaps TRBD1 (5 bases). The CDR3 sequence is 17 residues long. CDR1 LGHDT and CDR2 YNNKEL come from the germline V gene (reference sequence). V lost 0 bases, J lost 6 bases, and 17 bases lay in between. The CDR3 region has the DNA TGTGCCAGCAGCCAAGATCCAGGGTTGAAAGTTCCCGGGGAGCTGTTTTTT. Translated: CASSQDPGLKVPGELFF.

The chain uses TRBV19 and TRBJ1-4, with D perhaps TRBD1 (6 bases). This CDR3 comprises 16 residues. V lost 5 bases, J lost 3 bases, and 16 bases lay in between. Germline assignment: CDR1 LNHDA and CDR2 SQIVND (reference sequence). CDR3 in DNA: TGTGCCAGTAGTGGCAGAAGACAGGCGGCTAATGAAAAACTGTTTTTT. Its protein product is CASSGRRQAANEKLFF.

The chain joins TRBV5-4 to TRBJ1-2; no definite D call. Trimming left V 4 bases short and J 4 bases short, with 11 bases between. The CDR3 is 13 residues long. The germline V gene encodes CDR1 SGHNT and CDR2 YYREEE (reference sequence). CDR3 residues: CASSETKIYGYTF. DNA of the CDR3: TGTGCCAGCAGCGAAACCAAGATCTATGGCTACACCTTC.

The rearrangement joins TRBV7-9 to TRBJ1-4; 8 bases line up with TRBD1. Trimming at V came to 3 bases and at J to 8 bases, leaving 8 bases not matched to a gene. Germline CDR1 and CDR2: SEHNR and FQNEAQ (reference sequence). The CDR3 spans 15 residues. CDR3 amino acids: CASSFSGQGGEKLFF. The CDR3 DNA is TGTGCCAGCAGCTTTAGCGGACAGGGCGGAGAAAAACTGTTTTTT.

Points on this clone: This sample includes further DNA sequences coding for the same CDR3. V usage is TRBV6-5 and J usage is TRBJ1-3, with D tentatively TRBD1 (5 bases). This CDR3 contains 14 residues. Germline V lookup: CDR1 MNHEY, CDR2 SVGAGI. Trimming stripped 4 bases from V and 2 bases from J, with 9 bases between. Written as DNA, the CDR3 is TGTGCCAGCAGTTGGGGCGGGGCTGGAAACACCATATATTTT. Its translation is CASSWGGAGNTIYF.

V is TRBV27 and J is TRBJ2-1; a weak D match, TRBD2 (6 bases). Trimming removed 7 bases from V and 6 bases from J, with 16 bases in between. The CDR3 contains 14 residues. The germline V gene has CDR1 MNHEY and CDR2 SMNVEV (reference sequence). CDR3 sequence: CASTHGGVGNEQFF. CDR3 nucleotides: TGTGCCAGCACCCATGGAGGGGTCGGCAATGAGCAGTTCTTC.

CDR3 region: CASSPRTGAQETQYF. The CDR3 region has the DNA TGCGCCAGCAGCCCCCGGACAGGGGCCCAAGAGACCCAGTACTTC. The rearrangement uses TRBV5-1 and TRBJ2-5, with 9 bases that match TRBD1. J gave up 1 base and V 4 bases, and 5 bases lay outside the gene matches. Germline V gene lookup returns CDR1 SGHRS and CDR2 YFSETQ. There are 15 residues in the CDR3.

The J gene is TRBJ2-7, the V gene TRBV11-2; D is undetermined. The germline V and J ends were trimmed by 3 bases and 2 bases, with 8 bases remaining between them. Germline V gene data show CDR1 as SGHAT and CDR2 as FQNNGV. The CDR3 runs to 13 residues. CDR3 sequence: CASSLGNPYEQYF. The CDR3, as DNA: TGTGCCAGCAGCTTGGGGAATCCCTACGAGCAGTACTTC.

The chain employs TRBV7-9 and TRBJ2-7; 8 bases are shared with TRBD2. The V segment lost 7 bases and the J segment 0 bases; nucleotides outside the gene matches: 5. The length of the CDR3 is 14 residues. The germline V gene encodes CDR1 SEHNR and CDR2 FQNEAQ (reference sequence). In nucleotides, the CDR3 is TGTGCCAGCACCATAGCGGGAATCTCCTACGAGCAGTACTTC. Its protein product is CASTIAGISYEQYF.

The rearrangement links TRBV7-6 to TRBJ2-5; 8 positions match TRBD2. The length of the CDR3 is 15 residues. CDR1 is SGHVS and CDR2 is FNYEAQ in the germline V gene. The V and J ends lost 5 bases and 4 bases, in that order; junction bases with no gene match: 9. In nucleotides, the CDR3 is TGTGCCAGCAGCCTAGTCGGGGGGGCCGGAGAGACCCAGTACTTC. It encodes CASSLVGGAGETQYF. The variable domain in full, completed from reference TRBV7-6 and TRBJ2-5, reads GAGVSQSPRYKVTKRGQDVALRCDPISGHVSLYWYRQALGQGPEFLTYFNYEAQQDKSGLPNDRFSAERPEGSISTLTIQRTEQRDSAMYRCASSLVGGAGETQYFGPGTRLLVL.

This chain uses TRBV6-5 with TRBJ2-7, with TRBD2 matching 10 bases. The CDR3 is 14 amino acids. In germline, CDR1 is MNHEY, CDR2 SVGAGI. After removal of 5 bases from V and 4 bases from J, the junction contained 5 bases not matched to a gene. CDR3 amino acids: CASSLSGRAYEQYF. The DNA for the CDR3 is TGTGCCAGCAGTCTGAGCGGGAGGGCATACGAGCAGTACTTC.